This T cell receptor beta chain comes out of a study of blood T cell repertoires in COVID-19. Study-level information: Researchers got acute and convalescent COVID-19 samples from the United States, Italy and Spain. The analysed material was cDNA or gDNA that came from T cells, B-cell-depleted T cells, or PBMCs.

The germline V gene has CDR1 PRHDT and CDR2 FYEKMQ (reference sequence). V gave up 5 bases and J gave up 5 bases; unmatched junction bases: 3. The CDR3 has 13 residues. The Seattle patients joined while their infection was active and were tracked longitudinally afterward. Per the authors' pipeline: Reference gene primer amplification gave nucleated cell count estimates. TCRdb's copy holds only in-frame clones and misses some; the assay was immunoSEQ multiplex PCR. V and J calls and clone size come straight from that table; D and trimming were deduced from the DNA. The sample lists some 520,000 clones; approximately 92% were seen once. This clone came up a few times.

The V gene is TRBV13, the J gene TRBJ1-1, with 9 bases identical to TRBD1. The sample comprised peripheral blood. The clonotype originates from a man younger than 35 with COVID-19, enrolled during active disease. The CDR3 loop reads CASSPGTGTEAFF. The CDR3 DNA reads TGTGCCAGCAGCCCCGGGACAGGGACTGAAGCTTTCTTT.